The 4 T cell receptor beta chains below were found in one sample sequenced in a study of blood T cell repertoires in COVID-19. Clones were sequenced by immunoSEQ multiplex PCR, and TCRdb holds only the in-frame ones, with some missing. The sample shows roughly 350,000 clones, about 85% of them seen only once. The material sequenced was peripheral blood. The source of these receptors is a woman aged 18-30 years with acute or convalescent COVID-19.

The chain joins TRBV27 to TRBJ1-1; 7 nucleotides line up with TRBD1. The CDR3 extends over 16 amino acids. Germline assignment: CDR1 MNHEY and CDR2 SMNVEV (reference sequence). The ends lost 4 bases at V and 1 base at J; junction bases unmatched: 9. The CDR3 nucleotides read TGTGCCAGCAGTTCCCTGCAGGGGGTCTCGAACACTGAAGCTTTCTTT. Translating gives CASSSLQGVSNTEAFF.

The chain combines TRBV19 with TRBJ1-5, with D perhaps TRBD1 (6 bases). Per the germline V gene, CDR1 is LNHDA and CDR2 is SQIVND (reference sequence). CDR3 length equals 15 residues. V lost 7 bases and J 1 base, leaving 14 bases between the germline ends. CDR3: CASNGGGWSNQPQHF. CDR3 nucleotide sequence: TGTGCCAGTAACGGGGGGGGCTGGAGCAATCAGCCCCAGCATTTT.

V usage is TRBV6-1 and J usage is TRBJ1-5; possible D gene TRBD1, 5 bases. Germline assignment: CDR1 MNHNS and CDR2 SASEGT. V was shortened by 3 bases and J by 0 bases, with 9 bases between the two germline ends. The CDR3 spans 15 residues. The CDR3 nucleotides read TGTGCCAGCAGTGAGGCAGGGAATAGCAATCAGCCCCAGCATTTT. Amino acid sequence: CASSEAGNSNQPQHF.

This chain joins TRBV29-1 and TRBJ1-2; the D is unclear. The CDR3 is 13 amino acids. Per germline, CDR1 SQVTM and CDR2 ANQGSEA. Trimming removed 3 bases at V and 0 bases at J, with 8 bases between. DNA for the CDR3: TGCAGCGTTGAGTGGGCAGCTAACTATGGCTACACCTTC. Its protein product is CSVEWAANYGYTF.